This entry lists 15 T cell receptor beta chains sequenced from one sample in a study of beta chain features in type 1 diabetes. Sequenced material consisted of expressed TCRB transcripts (all of the isolated RNA was reverse transcribed). TCRdb's table, derived via immunoSEQ multiplex PCR, lists solely in-frame clones and lacks some. This repertoire shows around 170,000 clones, 7% to 10% found once; its top ten account for approximately 2.2%. Source material: central memory CD4+ T cells from blood. These receptor sequences come from a woman aged 18-29 years in good health.

The rearrangement joins TRBV21-1 to TRBJ1-4; TRBD1, the table's D call, lacks a check against the DNA. TRBV21-1 constitutes a pseudogene. The CDR3 spans 15 residues. The CDR3 spells CASSKVPTENEKLFF. For the CDR3, the DNA is TGTGCCAGCAGCAAAGTCCCGACAGAGAATGAAAAGCTGTTTTTT.

A few counts support this clone. The chain is built from TRBV7-9 and TRBJ2-5, with 9 bases matching TRBD2. V lost 5 bases, J lost 5 bases, and 9 bases stayed unmatched. Germline assignment: CDR1 SEHNR and CDR2 FQNEAQ (reference sequence). The CDR3 runs to 15 residues. CDR3: CASSPGTSFRETQYF. Here the CDR3 DNA reads TGTGCCAGCAGCCCCGGGACTAGCTTTAGGGAGACCCAGTACTTC.

This clone has a handful of counts. The chain couples TRBV19 to TRBJ1-1; D perhaps matches TRBD1 (5 bases). Trimming pared 1 base from V and 1 base from J, leaving 13 bases between. This CDR3 comprises 16 residues. Per the germline V gene, CDR1 is LNHDA and CDR2 is SQIVND (reference sequence). The CDR3 sequence is CASSIAGGTSNTEAFF. CDR3 nucleotides: TGTGCCAGTAGTATAGCTGGAGGGACCTCGAACACTGAAGCTTTCTTT.

V usage is TRBV7-8 and J usage is TRBJ1-1; a possible D gene is TRBD1 (6 bases). This CDR3 has 13 residues. Trimming removed 3 bases at V and 7 bases at J, with 12 bases between. Germline assignment: CDR1 SGHVS and CDR2 FQNEAQ. The CDR3 coding sequence is TGTGCCAGCAGCTTCCCCCAGGGGATTGAAGCTTTCTTT. It specifies CASSFPQGIEAFF.

The chain links TRBV27 to TRBJ2-1; D is perhaps TRBD2 (6 bases). V lost 7 bases to trimming and J lost 10 bases, with 20 bases between them. CDR1 and CDR2 (germline): MNHEY, SMNVEV (reference sequence). There are 14 residues in the CDR3. CDR3 sequence (DNA): TGTGCCAGCACCCGGGACTTCGGGGGTCCGGAGCAGTTCTTC. Translating gives CASTRDFGGPEQFF.

This clone appeared a few times. The rearrangement links TRBV11-2 to TRBJ2-5; unclear D gene. The CDR3 length is 13 residues. V dropped 5 bases and J dropped 3 bases, with 10 bases sitting between them. CDR1 and CDR2 from the germline V gene are SGHAT and FQNNGV. The CDR3 DNA is TGTGCCAGCAGCCCCCTCCCGGAAGAGACCCAGTACTTC. Translating gives CASSPLPEETQYF. The full variable domain, completed using reference TRBV11-2 and TRBJ2-5, is EAGVAQSPRYKIIEKRQSVAFWCNPISGHATLYWYQQILGQGPKLLIQFQNNGVVDDSQLPKDRFSAERLKGVDSTLKIQPAKLEDSAVYLCASSPLPEETQYFGPGTRLLVL.

This chain links TRBV5-1 with TRBJ1-1; the match to TRBD1 covers 10 bases. The trim removed 3 bases at V and 4 bases at J, leaving 3 bases unmatched. This CDR3 has 14 amino acids. Germline CDR1 and CDR2: SGHRS and YFSETQ. The CDR3 nucleotides are TGCGCCAGCAGCTCCGGGACAGGGGCCACTGAAGCTTTCTTT. Protein product: CASSSGTGATEAFF.

This clone occurred a few times. V gene TRBV19 combines with J gene TRBJ1-4, with 7 positions matching TRBD1. CDR1 and CDR2 (germline): LNHDA, SQIVND (reference sequence). The ends lost 3 bases at V and 8 bases at J; junction bases unmatched: 12. The CDR3 spans 16 residues. In DNA, the CDR3 is TGTGCCAGTAGTATCTCTGGGACAGTCGGAAGGGAAAAACTGTTTTTT. Translation: CASSISGTVGREKLFF.

The sample holds a few counts of this clone. The chain links TRBV5-6 to TRBJ2-7, with TRBD1 identical over 9 bases. J lost 3 bases, V lost 3 bases, and 7 bases had no gene match. CDR1 is SGHDT, CDR2 YYEEEE, per germline. This CDR3 has 15 residues. CDR3 coding DNA: TGTGCCAGCAGCTGGGGACAGGGTAGAGGCTACGAGCAGTACTTC. Residues: CASSWGQGRGYEQYF.

This clone was detected a few times. The chain employs TRBV30 and TRBJ2-5; TRBD2 matches 7 bases. CDR3 length: 15 amino acids. From germline, CDR1 is GTSNPN and CDR2 SVGIG (reference sequence). V lost 0 bases to trimming and J lost 4 bases; unmatched junction nucleotides: 8. The CDR3 DNA is TGTGCCTGGAGTGTACGAGGCGGGAGTCCAGAGACCCAGTACTTC. Its protein product is CAWSVRGGSPETQYF.

This clone was detected only a few times. The chain couples TRBV18 to TRBJ2-6, with TRBD1 matching over 7 bases. Unmatched junction bases numbered 6, after V lost 3 bases and J lost 1 base. Germline values: CDR1 KGHSH, CDR2 LQKENI. The CDR3 runs to 17 residues. CDR3 nucleotides: TGTGCCAGCTCACCCGGGACAGTGGGTTCTGGGGCCAACGTCCTGACTTTC. The encoded protein is CASSPGTVGSGANVLTF.

This clone was observed a handful of times. V usage is TRBV28 and J usage is TRBJ2-1; TRBD2 aligns across 8 bases. V was clipped by 6 bases and J by 6 bases; unmatched bases: 10. This CDR3 is built from 15 residues. Germline V CDR1 and CDR2: MDHEN, SYDVKM. Here the CDR3 DNA reads TGTGCCAGCAGCCCCGGGGGGGCAGGAGTCAATGAGCAGTTCTTC. This encodes CASSPGGAGVNEQFF.

There are a few counts of this clone. The chain recombines TRBV29-1 with TRBJ1-1; TRBD1 is a possible D gene (6 bases). This CDR3 has 14 amino acids. Looked up from germline, CDR1 is SQVTM and CDR2 is ANQGSEA. The ends were cut back, 4 bases at V and 5 bases at J, with 17 bases in the middle. The CDR3: CSVVVWGRGTEAFF. CDR3 nucleotide sequence: TGCAGCGTTGTGGTGTGGGGGCGAGGGACTGAAGCTTTCTTT.

This clone was recorded a few times. The chain carries TRBV2 and TRBJ2-5; tentatively, D is TRBD1 (5 bases). Trimming took off 8 bases at V and 6 bases at J, with 16 bases between the two ends. The CDR3 consists of 13 residues. The V gene's germline CDR1 is SNHLY and CDR2 FYNNEI. The CDR3 here is CASVKGQGQTQYF. CDR3 DNA sequence: TGTGCCAGCGTGAAGGGGCAGGGTCAGACCCAGTACTTC.

The chain carries TRBV18 and TRBJ2-5, with D perhaps matching TRBD1 (7 bases). CDR3 length: 16 residues. Looked up from germline, CDR1 is KGHSH and CDR2 is LQKENI. Trimming removed 6 bases from V and 4 bases from J, with 21 bases in between. The CDR3 region is CASSYRQGPGRETQYF. CDR3 in DNA: TGTGCCAGCTCCTATCGACAGGGCCCCGGGAGAGAGACCCAGTACTTC.